This paragraph reports one T cell receptor beta chain. Its antigen is as yet unknown. This specimen belongs to a study of blood T cells in healthy people across ages. The study's findings and limits: Nothing was known about donor CMV status, and this possibly confounded expanded clonotype changes.

Researchers isolated at least 7 million PBMCs per sample. Per individual sample, total RNA of at least 5 micrograms was extracted. Primers used in a second PCR of about 7 to 12 cycles were a sample-barcoded 5' primer and a J-beta primer mix. One entry per CDR3 protein, called by TCRdb with MiXCR from the 5' RACE reads. The table shows 1.5 million to 2 million distinct CDR3 sequences, with just under 50% occurring only once. Looked up from germline, CDR1 is MNHEY and CDR2 is SVGEGT. This CDR3 is built from 16 residues. V dropped 5 bases and J dropped 3 bases, with 17 bases sitting between them. The sequenced sample consisted of blood. This chain uses TRBV6-2 or TRBV6-3 with TRBJ1-5, with a weak D call TRBD1 (6 bases). This sequence originates from a woman in her thirties or forties in good health. The CDR3 region has the DNA TGTGCCAGCAGTCAGTTCAGGGGATTCTACAATCAGCCCCAGCATTTT. This sequence encodes CASSQFRGFYNQPQHF.